The rows below give T cell receptor beta chains drawn from one sample of a study of blood T cell repertoires in COVID-19. Data came from immunoSEQ multiplex PCR; TCRdb stores just in-frame clones and leaves some out. This sample has about 220,000 clones, with roughly 87% found just once. Sequencing was performed on peripheral blood. Receptors originate from a man in his forties with active or convalescent COVID-19. The CDR3 runs from the conserved cysteine through the conserved F or W. A D gene is named only where the DNA matches it firmly. Expanded clones get a size class; other rows say once, few or many, or leave the size out.

>few|TRBJ1-2|-|TRBV25-1
TGTGCCAGCAGTGAATTCCGGACGGAGGATTATGGCTACACCTTC
CASSEFRTEDYGYTF
>-|TRBJ1-2|-|TRBV28
TGTGCCAGCAAGACGGGGTTCGCCTATGGCTACACCTTC
CASKTGFAYGYTF
>-|TRBJ1-5|-|TRBV20-1
TGCAGTGCTAGTCTATTCCCCGATAGCAATCAGCCCCAGCATTTT
CSASLFPDSNQPQHF
>-|TRBJ2-3|-|TRBV25-1
TGTGCCAGCAGTGACTCCGGCGGGACAGATACGCAGTATTTT
CASSDSGGTDTQYF
>-|TRBJ2-5|-|TRBV19
TGTGCCAGTAGTATTAACAGGCAAGAGACCCAGTACTTC
CASSINRQETQYF
>-|TRBJ2-1|-|TRBV27
TGTGCCAGCAGTTTCTGGGCAACTCGGGAGCAGTTCTTC
CASSFWATREQFF
>many|TRBJ2-3|TRBD2|TRBV24-1
TGTGCCACCAGTCTATCTAGCGGGGGATCAGATACGCAGTATTTT
CATSLSSGGSDTQYF
>-|TRBJ1-2|-|TRBV4-2
TGTGCCAGCAGCCAAGATGTTAGCTATGGCTACACCTTC
CASSQDVSYGYTF
>-|TRBJ2-3|-|TRBV6-2/TRBV6-3
TGTGCCAGCAGCCGACTGATGACTAGCACAGATACGCAGTATTTT
CASSRLMTSTDTQYF
>-|TRBJ1-1|TRBD1|TRBV11-2
TGTGCCAGCAGCCACAACACAGGGGTTCGGAACACTGAAGCTTTCTTT
CASSHNTGVRNTEAFF
>-|TRBJ1-2|-|TRBV28
TGTGCCAGCAGCCTTTATGGCTACACCTTC
CASSLYGYTF
>-|TRBJ1-6|TRBD1|TRBV6-5
TGTGCCAGCTCACAGGGGGCATATTCACCCCTCCACTTT
CASSQGAYSPLHF
>-|TRBJ2-1|TRBD2|TRBV30
TGTGCCTCAATAAATAGACTAGCGGGGTACAATGAGCAGTTCTTC
CASINRLAGYNEQFF
>-|TRBJ2-1|TRBD2|TRBV19
TGTGCCAGTAGTCCCTCCAGGACCGGGGGGAATGAGCAGTTCTTC
CASSPSRTGGNEQFF
>-|TRBJ1-1|TRBD1|TRBV27
TGTGCCAGCAGTTCCGGACAGGGGACTGAAGCTTTCTTT
CASSSGQGTEAFF
>-|TRBJ1-4|TRBD1|TRBV27
TGTGCCAGCAGTTTTTCCGGACAGGGTGAAAAACTGTTTTTT
CASSFSGQGEKLFF
>-|TRBJ2-7|TRBD1|TRBV9
TGTGCCAGCACCCTCGGGGACAGGGGGCATTACGAGCAGTACTTC
CASTLGDRGHYEQYF
>-|TRBJ1-4|TRBD1|TRBV4-1
TGCGCCAGCAGCTTCTCTCCGGGACAGATTAATGAAAAACTGTTTTTT
CASSFSPGQINEKLFF
>-|TRBJ1-6|-|TRBV15
TGTGCCACCAGCAGAGATTTGGGGGGTTGGTCACCCCTCCACTTT
CATSRDLGGWSPLHF
>-|TRBJ2-2|TRBD1|TRBV6-5
TGTGCCAGCAGAGACGACAGGGGCACCGGGGAGCTGTTTTTT
CASRDDRGTGELFF
>once|TRBJ1-3|-|TRBV15
TGTGCCACCAGCAGAGAGGACACTACCGGTGGAAACACCATATATTTT
CATSREDTTGGNTIYF
>-|TRBJ1-1|TRBD1|TRBV7-9
TGTGCCAGCAGCTTGCGACAGGGATCCACTGAAGCTTTCTTT
CASSLRQGSTEAFF
>few|TRBJ1-1|-|TRBV6-5
TGTGCCAGCAACCCTCTAGGCGGGGGAGCTTTCTTT
CASNPLGGGAFF
>-|TRBJ2-3|TRBD2|TRBV5-5
TGTGCCAGCAGCTTGGAGTGGCGGGGGACTAGCGGCAGCACAGATACGCAGTATTTT
CASSLEWRGTSGSTDTQYF
>-|TRBJ2-7|TRBD2|TRBV9
TGTGCCAGCAGCGTAGCGACTAGCGGCCCCTACGAGCAGTACTTC
CASSVATSGPYEQYF
>-|TRBJ2-7|TRBD1|TRBV4-1
TGCGCCAGCAGCCGGTACGGACAGGACGAGCAGTACTTC
CASSRYGQDEQYF
>-|TRBJ2-7|TRBD2|TRBV5-5
TGTGCCAGCGTGGGACTAGCGGGAGACGAGCAGTACTTC
CASVGLAGDEQYF
>-|TRBJ2-2|-|TRBV2
TGTGCCAGCACCGCAGTTTCCACCGGGGAGCTGTTTTTT
CASTAVSTGELFF
>-|TRBJ1-2|TRBD1|TRBV5-4
TGTGCCAGCAAGGGAGAGACAGGGCCCTATTTTGGAGGCTACACCTTC
CASKGETGPYFGGYTF
>-|TRBJ2-2|-|TRBV6-1
TGTGCCAGCAGTGAACAACTGGTTTTGACCGGGGAGCTGTTTTTT
CASSEQLVLTGELFF
>-|TRBJ1-1|-|TRBV5-4
TGTGCCAGCACCGGGAACACTGAAGCTTTCTTT
CASTGNTEAFF
>-|TRBJ2-7|-|TRBV7-2
TGTGCCAGCAGCTCCCCGGAGGGGCGCGAGCACGAGCAGTACTTC
CASSSPEGREHEQYF
>-|TRBJ1-1|-|TRBV6-5
TGTGCCAGCTACTTAGACTCCTACACTGAAGCTTTCTTT
CASYLDSYTEAFF
>-|TRBJ1-5|-|TRBV7-2
TGTGCCAGCAGCCCATACACAGGCGGCGGAGGCAATCAGCCCCAGCATTTT
CASSPYTGGGGNQPQHF
>-|TRBJ1-2|-|TRBV11-2
TGTGCCAGCAGCTTAGAGGGAGGGCCGGGTCGCTATGGCTACACCTTC
CASSLEGGPGRYGYTF
>many|TRBJ2-2|TRBD1|TRBV19
TGTGCCAGTAGTGTCCCGACAGGGGGTAAGGCCGGGGAGCTGTTTTTT
CASSVPTGGKAGELFF
>-|TRBJ1-2|TRBD1|TRBV6-2/TRBV6-3
TGTGCCAGCAGTTACTCGAGTCGTTGGGACAGCTATGGCTACACCTTC
CASSYSSRWDSYGYTF
>-|TRBJ2-3|-|TRBV12-5
TGTGCTAGTGGTCTCGGGGACACTCGCACAGATACGCAGTATTTT
CASGLGDTRTDTQYF
>once|TRBJ1-2|TRBD1|TRBV27
TGTGCCAGCAGTTCTCTACAGGGGGCGCTGGGAGGCTACACCTTC
CASSSLQGALGGYTF
>-|TRBJ1-2|TRBD1|TRBV29-1
TGCAGCGTGGAGAGGTCCGGACAGGGGGCGGGAGGCTACACCTTC
CSVERSGQGAGGYTF
>-|TRBJ1-4|TRBD1|TRBV18
TGTGCCAGCTCATCCGGGACAGCGAATGAAAAACTGTTTTTT
CASSSGTANEKLFF
>-|TRBJ2-1|TRBD2|TRBV7-3
TGTGCCAGCAGCTTATCTGGGACTAGCCAGTATGAGCAGTTCTTC
CASSLSGTSQYEQFF
>once|TRBJ2-5|-|TRBV29-1
TGCAGCGTCATAAACCTAGACAGCCAAGAGACCCAGTACTTC
CSVINLDSQETQYF
>-|TRBJ1-2|-|TRBV3-1/TRBV3-2
TGTGCCAGCAGCCAAGCCCCAGGGACTACCTATGGCTACACCTTC
CASSQAPGTTYGYTF
>-|TRBJ2-1|-|TRBV29-1
TGCAGCGTGACTATCGCCTCCTACAATGAGCAGTTCTTC
CSVTIASYNEQFF
>-|TRBJ2-7|TRBD1|TRBV7-2
TGTGCCAGCAGCTTAGGGCGCGGGACAGGTTCCTACGAGCAGTACTTC
CASSLGRGTGSYEQYF
>-|TRBJ2-5|-|TRBV7-3
TGTGCCAGCAGCTTAAACACGGGTCTTCAAGAGACCCAGTACTTC
CASSLNTGLQETQYF
>-|TRBJ1-5|TRBD1|TRBV28
TGTGCCAGCAGTTCCACCGGGACAGGTATTAGGGGCAATCAGCCCCAGCATTTT
CASSSTGTGIRGNQPQHF
>-|TRBJ2-1|TRBD2|TRBV19
TGTGCCAGTAGTGGACTAGCGGGGGGGCTGGGCAATGAGCAGTTCTTC
CASSGLAGGLGNEQFF
>once|TRBJ1-1|-|TRBV19
TGTGCCTCTTCCCCGGGCCCAGGGGCTGAAGCTTTCTTT
CASSPGPGAEAFF
>-|TRBJ2-7|-|TRBV19
TGTGCCAGTAGTAACGGACAGTTATACGAGCAGTACTTC
CASSNGQLYEQYF
>once|TRBJ1-5|TRBD1|TRBV7-6
TGTGCCAGCAGCTTAGGGGGACAGCTCAATCAGCCCCAGCATTTT
CASSLGGQLNQPQHF
>-|TRBJ1-5|-|TRBV29-1
TGCAGCGTTGAATTGGACGGGGCGGGGAATCAGCCCCAGCATTTT
CSVELDGAGNQPQHF
>many|TRBJ1-5|TRBD1|TRBV2
TGTGCCAGCAGTTTGGGACAGCTTAGCAATCAGCCCCAGCATTTT
CASSLGQLSNQPQHF
>-|TRBJ1-2|-|TRBV4-1
TGCGCCAGCAGCCAAGATATCAGTGCTAACTATGGCTACACCTTC
CASSQDISANYGYTF
>-|TRBJ1-1|-|TRBV10-2
TGCGCCAGCAGTGAAACGGTTCTCTTGGCAGCGGCTGAAGCTTTCTTT
CASSETVLLAAAEAFF
>-|TRBJ2-7|-|TRBV12-2
TGTGCAAGTCGCTTAGCATGCAGGGGGAGATCCTACGAGCAGTACTTC
CASRLACRGRSYEQYF
>-|TRBJ1-1|-|TRBV25-1
TGTGCCAGTCAGGGGTCCATGAACACTGAAGCTTTCTTT
CASQGSMNTEAFF
>-|TRBJ2-5|TRBD1|TRBV5-1
TGCGCCAGCAGCATCGAGGGACAGGGGACTTTGGAGACCCAGTACTTC
CASSIEGQGTLETQYF